What follows describes a single T cell receptor beta chain. Within the sample, other DNA sequences also encode this same CDR3. V shed 4 bases and J shed 4 bases, with 4 bases lying between them. The germline CDR1 and CDR2 sequences are SQVTM and ANQGSEA. CDR3 length: 10 amino acids. The data derive from a study of shared clonotypes between healthy human individuals. The method was immunoSEQ multiplex PCR; TCRdb's version includes in-frame clones alone and lacks a portion of them. The repertoire holds more than 2,000,000 clones, with around nine tenths as singletons. The receptor comes from a young man in good health. The sample consisted of naive CD4+ T cells sorted from blood. This sample's subset: CD45RA+ positively selected. The chain combines TRBV29-1 with TRBJ2-5; D gene uncertain. This CDR3 is CSVAGETQYF. The DNA for the CDR3 is TGCAGCGTTGCCGGAGAGACCCAGTACTTC.